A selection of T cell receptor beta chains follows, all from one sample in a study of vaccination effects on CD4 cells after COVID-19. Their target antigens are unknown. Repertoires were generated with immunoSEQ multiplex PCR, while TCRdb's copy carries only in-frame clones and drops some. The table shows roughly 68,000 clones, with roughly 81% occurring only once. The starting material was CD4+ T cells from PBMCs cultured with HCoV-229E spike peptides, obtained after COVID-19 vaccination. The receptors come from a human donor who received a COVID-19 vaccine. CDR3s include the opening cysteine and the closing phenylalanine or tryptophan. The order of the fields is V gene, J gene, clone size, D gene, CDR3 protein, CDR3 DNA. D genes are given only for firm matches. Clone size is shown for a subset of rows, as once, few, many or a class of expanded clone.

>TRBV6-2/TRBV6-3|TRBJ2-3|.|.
CASSSGLMGTDTQYF
TGTGCCAGCAGTTCAGGACTAATGGGCACAGATACGCAGTATTTT
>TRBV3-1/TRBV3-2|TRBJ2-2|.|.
CASSRTVAGELFF
TGTGCCAGCAGCCGGACAGTAGCCGGGGAGCTGTTTTTT
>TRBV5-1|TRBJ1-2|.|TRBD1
CASSLGGRTGYNYGYTF
TGCGCCAGCAGCTTGGGGGGCCGGACAGGCTATAACTATGGCTACACCTTC
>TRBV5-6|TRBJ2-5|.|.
CASSGEGETQYF
TGTGCCAGCAGCGGGGAAGGGGAGACCCAGTACTTC
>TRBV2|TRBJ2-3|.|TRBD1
CASSTDRPDTQYF
TGTGCCAGCAGTACGGACAGGCCAGATACGCAGTATTTT
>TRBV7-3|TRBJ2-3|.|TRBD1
CASSAAGGADTQYF
TGTGCCAGCAGCGCCGCAGGGGGCGCAGATACGCAGTATTTT
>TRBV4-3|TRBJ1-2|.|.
CASSQGWGQGWVYGYTF
TGCGCCAGCAGCCAAGGGTGGGGGCAGGGATGGGTCTATGGCTACACCTTC
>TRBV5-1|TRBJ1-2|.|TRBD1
CASSPTGVGYTF
TGCGCCAGCAGCCCGACAGGGGTAGGCTACACCTTC
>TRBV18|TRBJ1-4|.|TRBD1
CASHRTGNEKLFF
TGTGCCAGCCATCGGACAGGGAATGAAAAACTGTTTTTT
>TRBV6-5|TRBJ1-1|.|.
CASRSGGTEAFF
TGTGCCAGCAGGTCGGGGGGCACTGAAGCTTTCTTT
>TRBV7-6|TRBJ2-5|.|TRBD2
CASSLGTSVETQYF
TGTGCCAGCAGCTTAGGGACTAGCGTGGAGACCCAGTACTTC
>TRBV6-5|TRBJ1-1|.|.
CASRKGETEAFF
TGTGCCAGCAGAAAGGGAGAAACTGAAGCTTTCTTT
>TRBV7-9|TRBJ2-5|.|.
CASSLGGLGETQYF
TGTGCCAGCAGCTTAGGGGGATTGGGAGAGACCCAGTACTTC
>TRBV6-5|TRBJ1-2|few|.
CASSYSGRRGDGYTF
TGTGCCAGCAGTTACTCCGGGCGGAGAGGCGATGGCTACACCTTC
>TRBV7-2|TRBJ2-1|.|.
CASSSNSGPNEQFF
TGTGCCAGCAGCTCCAACTCGGGACCGAATGAGCAGTTCTTC
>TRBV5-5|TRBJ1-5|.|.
CASSSSEDHQPQHF
TGTGCCAGCAGCTCCTCTGAGGACCATCAGCCCCAGCATTTT
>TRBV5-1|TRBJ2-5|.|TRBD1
CASINRGRGETQYF
TGCGCCAGCATCAACAGGGGGCGGGGAGAGACCCAGTACTTC
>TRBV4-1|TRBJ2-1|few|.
CASSQAPGRTEQFF
TGCGCCAGCAGCCAAGCACCAGGGCGAACAGAGCAGTTCTTC
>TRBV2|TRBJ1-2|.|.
CASTRTDKYYGYTF
TGTGCCAGCACCCGGACAGACAAGTACTATGGCTACACCTTC
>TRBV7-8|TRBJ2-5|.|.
CASSLRTLQETQYF
TGTGCCAGCAGCTTACGTACCCTACAAGAGACCCAGTACTTC
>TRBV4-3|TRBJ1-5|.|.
CASSQDWQGGRQPQHF
TGCGCCAGCAGCCAAGATTGGCAGGGAGGGCGGCAGCCCCAGCATTTT
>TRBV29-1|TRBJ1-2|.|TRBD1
CSVTGGDYGYTF
TGCAGCGTTACAGGGGGCGACTATGGCTACACCTTC
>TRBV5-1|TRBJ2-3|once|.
CASSLLRPNKTQYF
TGCGCCAGCAGCTTGTTGCGGCCTAATAAAACGCAGTATTTT
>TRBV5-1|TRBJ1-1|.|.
CASSLAPGLNTEAFF
TGCGCCAGCAGCTTGGCTCCGGGACTGAACACTGAAGCTTTCTTT
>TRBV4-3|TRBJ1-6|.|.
CASSQDSYAIDSPLHF
TGCGCCAGCAGCCAAGATAGCTATGCCATAGATTCACCCCTCCACTTT
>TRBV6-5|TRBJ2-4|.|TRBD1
CATRKGQGGKNIQYF
TGTGCCACCAGAAAGGGACAGGGGGGCAAAAACATTCAGTACTTC
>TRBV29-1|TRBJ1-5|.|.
CSVEKVGQDSNQPQHF
TGCAGCGTTGAAAAGGTCGGTCAAGATAGCAATCAGCCCCAGCATTTT
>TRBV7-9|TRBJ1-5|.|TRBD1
CASSLGTGGANQPQHF
TGTGCCAGCAGCTTAGGGACAGGGGGTGCCAATCAGCCCCAGCATTTT
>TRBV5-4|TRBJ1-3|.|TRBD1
CASSSGPIGTAGNTIYF
TGTGCCAGCAGCAGTGGGCCCATTGGGACAGCGGGAAACACCATATATTTT
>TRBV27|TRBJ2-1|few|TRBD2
CASKGLAGGRSSYNEQFF
TGTGCCAGCAAGGGGCTAGCGGGGGGGCGGAGCTCCTACAATGAGCAGTTCTTC
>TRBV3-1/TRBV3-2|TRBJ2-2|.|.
CASSQGRAWNTGELFF
TGTGCCAGCAGCCAAGGCAGGGCTTGGAACACCGGGGAGCTGTTTTTT
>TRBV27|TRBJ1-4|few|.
CASAEGGKLFF
TGTGCCAGCGCGGAAGGGGGAAAACTGTTTTTT
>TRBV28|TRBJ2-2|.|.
CASTSFLIVGELFF
TGTGCCAGCACCTCGTTTTTAATCGTCGGGGAGCTGTTTTTT
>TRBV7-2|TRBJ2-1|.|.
CASSPSGTGRVEQFF
TGTGCCAGCAGCCCTTCTGGGACGGGTAGGGTTGAGCAGTTCTTC
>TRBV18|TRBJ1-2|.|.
CASFPGTSRGYTF
TGTGCCAGCTTCCCCGGGACGTCTCGAGGCTACACCTTC
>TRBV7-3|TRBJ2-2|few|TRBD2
CASSLGGLAGNTGELFF
TGTGCCAGCAGCTTAGGCGGTCTAGCGGGGAACACCGGGGAGCTGTTTTTT
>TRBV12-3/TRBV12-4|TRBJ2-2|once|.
CASRINTGELFF
TGTGCCAGCAGGATTAACACCGGGGAGCTGTTTTTT
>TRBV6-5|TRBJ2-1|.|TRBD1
CASRSGQGAPNEQFF
TGTGCCAGCAGATCTGGACAGGGGGCCCCCAATGAGCAGTTCTTC
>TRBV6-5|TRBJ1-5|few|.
CASSWEFNQPQHF
TGTGCCAGCAGTTGGGAGTTTAATCAGCCCCAGCATTTT
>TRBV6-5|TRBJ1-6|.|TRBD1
CASRQGRDSPLHF
TGTGCCAGCAGACAGGGGAGGGATTCACCCCTCCACTTT
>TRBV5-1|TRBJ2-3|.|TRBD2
CASSPSGGTDTQYF
TGCGCCAGCAGCCCTAGCGGGGGCACAGATACGCAGTATTTT
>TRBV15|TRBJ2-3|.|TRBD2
CATSRDPGLADTQYF
TGTGCCACCAGCAGAGATCCGGGACTAGCAGATACGCAGTATTTT
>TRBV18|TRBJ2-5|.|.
CASSPLTRASQETQYF
TGTGCCAGCTCACCATTGACTAGGGCATCACAAGAGACCCAGTACTTC
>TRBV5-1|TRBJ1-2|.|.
CASSLAVGSNYGYTF
TGCGCCAGCAGCTTGGCCGTCGGTTCTAACTATGGCTACACCTTC
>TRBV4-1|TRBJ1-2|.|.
CASSQGGQAGYGYTF
TGCGCCAGCAGCCAAGGGGGGCAGGCTGGCTATGGCTACACCTTC
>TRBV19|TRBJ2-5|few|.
CASSIGMWETQYF
TGTGCCAGTAGTATAGGAATGTGGGAGACCCAGTACTTC
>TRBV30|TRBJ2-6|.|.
CAWAHGGSGANVLTF
TGTGCCTGGGCCCATGGGGGTTCTGGGGCCAACGTCCTGACTTTC
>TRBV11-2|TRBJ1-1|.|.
CASSLQQIMNTEAFF
TGTGCCAGCAGCCTACAACAGATAATGAACACTGAAGCTTTCTTT
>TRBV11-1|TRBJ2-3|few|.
CAITGTSTDTQYF
TGTGCCATAACCGGGACTAGCACAGATACGCAGTATTTT
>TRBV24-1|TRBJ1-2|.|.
CATSAETTGSYTF
TGTGCCACCAGTGCCGAAACTACAGGGTCCTACACCTTC
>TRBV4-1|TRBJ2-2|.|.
CASSQASNTGELFF
TGCGCCAGCAGCCAAGCGTCGAACACCGGGGAGCTGTTTTTT
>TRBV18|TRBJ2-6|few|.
CASSSQGITGANVLTF
TGTGCCAGCTCCTCTCAGGGTATTACTGGGGCCAACGTCCTGACTTTC
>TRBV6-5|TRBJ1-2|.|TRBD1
CATQGGHYGYTF
TGTGCCACCCAGGGGGGACACTATGGCTACACCTTC
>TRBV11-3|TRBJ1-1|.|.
CASSYDGRVGTEAFF
TGTGCCAGCAGCTACGACGGCAGGGTGGGCACTGAAGCTTTCTTT
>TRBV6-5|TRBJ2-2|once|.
CASSYRPRTGELFF
TGTGCCAGCAGTTACCGACCTAGGACCGGGGAGCTGTTTTTT
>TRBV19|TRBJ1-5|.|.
CASSREIQGQPQHF
TGTGCCAGTAGTAGGGAAATACAGGGCCAGCCCCAGCATTTT